Following are 4 T cell receptor beta chains from one sample sequenced in a study of immune characteristics of hereditary and idiopathic chronic pancreatitis. Libraries were prepared by immunoSEQ multiplex PCR; TCRdb keeps only in-frame clonotypes and omits some of them. The sample holds a few thousand clones, roughly 73% seen once. Patients having total pancreatectomy with islet autotransplantation provided the chronic pancreatitis pancreas tissue. The sequencing input was pancreas tissue with hereditary chronic pancreatitis. The receptor source for this set is a human donor with chronic pancreatitis.

This clone was counted a few times. The chain has TRBV3-1 (or the pseudogene TRBV3-2) and TRBJ1-3, with D possibly TRBD1 on 5 matching bases. Deletions cut 3 bases from V and 2 bases from J, with 14 bases between. Germline loops: CDR1 LGHDT, CDR2 YNNKEL (reference sequence). The CDR3 has 16 amino acids. CDR3 nucleotides: TGTGCCAGCAGCCATCTCCGGCAGGGCACTGGAAACACCATATATTTT. Translated, it gives CASSHLRQGTGNTIYF.

J is TRBJ1-5 and V is TRBV28; D uncertain. Deletions cut 2 bases from V and 2 bases from J, with 13 bases between. CDR1 is MDHEN and CDR2 is SYDVKM in the germline V gene. This CDR3 has 16 amino acids. In DNA, the CDR3 is TGTGCCAGCAGTTTAGCGGGCAGTGCGGGCAATCAGCCCCAGCATTTT. This translates into CASSLAGSAGNQPQHF.

The V call is TRBV5-1, the J call TRBJ1-3; 9 nucleotides match TRBD1. Per the germline V gene, CDR1 is SGHRS and CDR2 is YFSETQ. CDR3 length: 15 residues. Losses at the gene ends were 4 bases for V and 2 bases for J; bases not matched to a gene: 4. The CDR3 DNA is TGCGCCAGCAGCAATCGGACAGGGGCTGGAAACACCATATATTTT. Amino acids: CASSNRTGAGNTIYF.

This chain connects TRBV3-1 (or the pseudogene TRBV3-2) to TRBJ2-5, with D tentatively TRBD2 (7 bases). The V end was cut by 1 base, the J end by 4 bases, with 22 bases between. Germline assignment: CDR1 LGHDT and CDR2 YNNKEL (reference sequence). The CDR3 covers 18 residues. This chain's CDR3 is CASSQVGFGGGGGETQYF. The DNA of the CDR3 is TGTGCCAGCAGCCAAGTCGGCTTCGGCGGGGGAGGGGGAGAGACCCAGTACTTC.